These 10 T cell receptor beta chains originate from one sample sequenced in a study of identical twins. TCRdb passed the 5' RACE reads through MiXCR, listing each CDR3 protein once. This table has about 520,000 distinct CDR3 sequences, about 20% appearing once. These same records also appear under a second study, on T cells expressing NK-cell markers.

The specimen sequenced was CD4+ T cells sorted from blood. The receptors come from a woman aged 18 to 35 in good health.

CDR3 protein: CSASGAGALLEQYF. Written as DNA, the CDR3 is TGCAGTGCAAGCGGGGCAGGGGCCCTCCTCGAGCAGTACTTC. The chain employs TRBV20-1 and TRBJ2-7; a weak D match, TRBD2 (7 bases). V was shortened by 6 bases and J by 6 bases, with 21 bases between the two germline ends. The CDR3 sequence is 14 residues long. The germline gives CDR1 DFQATT, CDR2 SNEGSKA (reference sequence).

The CDR3 sequence: CASSLNARDSPLHF. CDR3 coding DNA: TGTGCCAGCAGTTTAAACGCGAGGGATTCACCCCTCCACTTT. The rearrangement links TRBV12-3 or TRBV12-4 to TRBJ1-6; no firm D call. This CDR3 has 14 residues. V lost 2 bases to trimming and J lost 8 bases, with 10 bases between them.

The J gene is TRBJ2-1, the V gene TRBV18, with 11 bases identical to TRBD2. The CDR3 loop spans 16 amino acids. The junction had 5 bases not matched to a gene; V was cut back by 3 bases and J by 4 bases. Germline V gene lookup returns CDR1 KGHSH and CDR2 LQKENI. CDR3 in amino acids: CASSPDSGRAYNEQFF. The CDR3 region has the DNA TGTGCCAGCTCACCCGATAGCGGGAGGGCGTACAATGAGCAGTTCTTC.

This clonotype was picked up a small number of times. A junction boundary mismatches the germline segment, possibly from a read error. The chain is built from TRBV20-1 and TRBJ2-4, with no clear D. Germline V gene data show CDR1 as DFQATT and CDR2 as SNEGSKA (reference sequence). The CDR3 has 12 residues. The DNA of the CDR3 is TGCAGTGCAAGAGTAGCCAAAAACATTCAGTACTTC. Amino acids: CSARVAKNIQYF.

V is TRBV20-1 and J is TRBJ2-1; 12 nucleotides line up with TRBD2. Germline assignment: CDR1 DFQATT and CDR2 SNEGSKA (reference sequence). With 6 bases clipped from V and 9 bases from J, the junction kept 6 bases outside the gene matches. The CDR3 totals 13 residues. The CDR3 DNA reads TGCAGTGCCCCCCCACTAGCGGGGGGTGAGCAGTTCTTC. Its translation is CSAPPLAGGEQFF.

This clonotype was counted between two and nine times. This chain links TRBV5-5 with TRBJ2-2; D unresolved. The CDR3 has 13 residues. The V end was cut by 4 bases, the J end by 7 bases, with 11 bases between. Germline-derived CDR1 and CDR2 are SGHKS and YYEKEE (reference sequence). CDR3 coding DNA: TGTGCCAGCAGCCCCCTCATGAGCGGGGAGCTGTTTTTT. This translates into CASSPLMSGELFF.

This chain connects TRBV6-1 to TRBJ1-5, with D tentatively TRBD1 (5 bases). The ends were cut back, 5 bases at V and 0 bases at J, with 11 bases in the middle. Germline assignment: CDR1 MNHNS and CDR2 SASEGT. The CDR3 totals 15 residues. The CDR3 bases are TGTGCCAGCAGTCCCGGGACCTATAGCAATCAGCCCCAGCATTTT. Amino acid sequence: CASSPGTYSNQPQHF.

This sequence joins TRBV11-2 and TRBJ1-1; D is unclear. The germline V gene has CDR1 SGHAT and CDR2 FQNNGV. The CDR3 covers 17 residues. The V and J ends lost 5 bases and 0 bases respectively, with 19 bases between them. DNA for the CDR3: TGTGCCAGCAGCGCAGGTCGAGGGTTCTTCATGAACACTGAAGCTTTCTTT. Its protein product is CASSAGRGFFMNTEAFF.

This clonotype came up once. The V call is TRBV9, the J call TRBJ1-2; 9 positions match TRBD1. Germline V gene lookup returns CDR1 SGDLS and CDR2 YYNGEE. This CDR3 has 15 amino acids. Trimming removed 3 bases from V and 2 bases from J; junction bases left unmatched: 5. The CDR3 loop reads CASSAMGQGNYGYTF. As DNA, the CDR3 is TGTGCCAGCAGCGCCATGGGACAGGGAAACTATGGCTACACCTTC.

This chain links TRBV18 with TRBJ2-7, with D unresolved. Trimming removed 2 bases from V and 0 bases from J, with 8 bases in between. CDR3 length: 14 residues. Looked up from germline, CDR1 is KGHSH and CDR2 is LQKENI. CDR3 DNA sequence: TGTGCCAGCTCACCAGACCCTGACTCCTACGAGCAGTACTTC. Protein product: CASSPDPDSYEQYF.